This is a list of T cell receptor beta chains from one sample in a study of blood T cell repertoires in COVID-19. Libraries were prepared by immunoSEQ multiplex PCR; TCRdb keeps only in-frame clonotypes and omits some of them. The profile shows about 61,000 clones, 75% to 90% of them singletons. Sequencing was performed on peripheral blood. The receptors come from a human donor in a cohort sampled during active COVID-19. Each CDR3 is given with its conserved first and last residue. The D gene is left open where the match is weak. The size of a clone is reported for some rows only, either as once, few or many, or as a class for expanded clones.

>TRBV5-5|TRBJ2-1|TRBD2|NA
TGTGCCAGCAGCTTTTTACTAGCGAACTACAATGAGCAGTTCTTC
CASSFLLANYNEQFF
>TRBV3-1/TRBV3-2|TRBJ2-7|TRBD1|NA
TGTGCCAGCAGCCCCCCGGGACAGGGTTACGGAGAGCAGTACTTC
CASSPPGQGYGEQYF
>TRBV7-9|TRBJ2-1|NA|NA
TGTGCCAGCAGCTCCGTCGAGGAGCAGTTCTTC
CASSSVEEQFF
>TRBV29-1|TRBJ1-1|NA|once
TGCAGCGTTGGACAGTCGAACACTGAAGCTTTCTTT
CSVGQSNTEAFF
>TRBV20-1|TRBJ2-7|TRBD2|NA
TGCAGTGCTAGTGTGACTAGCGGGACCTACGAGCAGTACTTC
CSASVTSGTYEQYF
>TRBV5-1|TRBJ2-7|TRBD2|NA
TGCGCCAGCAGCTTGGCCGGGACTAGCGTAACCTACGAGCAGTACTTC
CASSLAGTSVTYEQYF
>TRBV7-2|TRBJ2-5|TRBD1|NA
TGTGCCAGCAGCTACAGGGGACCGAAAGAGACCCAGTACTTC
CASSYRGPKETQYF
>TRBV4-3|TRBJ2-6|NA|NA
TGCGCCAGCAGCCAAGGAGGCTCGGGGGCCAACGTCCTGACTTTC
CASSQGGSGANVLTF
>TRBV28|TRBJ2-4|NA|few
TGTGCCAGCACTCGGGGGAGATCCTGGGCCAAAAACATTCAGTACTTC
CASTRGRSWAKNIQYF
>TRBV30|TRBJ1-2|TRBD1|NA
TGTGCCTGGAGCGACAGGGGATGGAGTGGCTACACCTTC
CAWSDRGWSGYTF
>TRBV11-2|TRBJ2-5|NA|NA
TGTGCCAGCAGCTTAGACAGGGGAGAGACCCAGTACTTC
CASSLDRGETQYF
>TRBV6-6|TRBJ1-2|NA|few
TGTGCCAGCAAGGTACCGGGACTAGTCTATGGCTACACCTTC
CASKVPGLVYGYTF
>TRBV19|TRBJ2-7|TRBD2|NA
TGTGCCAGTAGTCCGGGGACTAGCGGGAGCTCCTACGAGCAGTACTTC
CASSPGTSGSSYEQYF
>TRBV10-3|TRBJ1-1|TRBD1|NA
TGTGCCATCAGTGACCCGGGACAGGCGAACACTGAAGCTTTCTTT
CAISDPGQANTEAFF
>TRBV11-2|TRBJ1-2|NA|NA
TGTGCCAGCAGCTACGGGTCCTATGGCTACACCTTC
CASSYGSYGYTF
>TRBV6-5|TRBJ2-7|TRBD1|NA
TGTGCCAGCAGGATCGGACAGGGTCAGGAGCAGTACTTC
CASRIGQGQEQYF
>TRBV7-2|TRBJ2-1|TRBD2|NA
TGTGCCAGCAGCATTCACTCTAGCGGGAGCAGCTACAATGAGCAGTTCTTC
CASSIHSSGSSYNEQFF
>TRBV14|TRBJ2-7|NA|NA
TGTGCCAGCAGTTATACAGGGTACGAGCAGTACTTC
CASSYTGYEQYF
>TRBV7-9|TRBJ2-2|TRBD1|NA
TGTGCCAGCAGATTACAGGGGGCTGACGCCGGGGAGCTGTTTTTT
CASRLQGADAGELFF
>TRBV4-2|TRBJ2-2|TRBD1|NA
TGTGCCAGCAGCCAAGATACGGGACAGCGCACCGGGGAGCTGTTTTTT
CASSQDTGQRTGELFF
>TRBV3-1/TRBV3-2|TRBJ2-3|NA|few
TGTGCCAGCAGCCTCCAGCCCTTCGGACTAGGGGGGAAGACAGATACGCAGTATTTT
CASSLQPFGLGGKTDTQYF
>TRBV5-1|TRBJ2-2|NA|NA
TGCGCCAGCAGCTTAGGGCTAGCCGAGACCGGGGAGCTGTTTTTT
CASSLGLAETGELFF
>TRBV2|TRBJ2-3|TRBD2|NA
TGTGCCAGCAGTCCGACTAGCGGGGTGGTTTTCGATACGCAGTATTTT
CASSPTSGVVFDTQYF
>TRBV5-4|TRBJ1-2|TRBD1|NA
TGTGCCAGCAGCATAACCGGGACAGGGGGCTACACCTTC
CASSITGTGGYTF
>TRBV3-1/TRBV3-2|TRBJ2-7|TRBD1|NA
TGTGCCAGCAGCCTATACACCGGGACAGTAACCTACGAGCAGTACTTC
CASSLYTGTVTYEQYF
>TRBV27|TRBJ2-1|TRBD2|NA
TGTGCCAGCAGCCGAGCGGGAGTAGGGGCCAATGAGCAGTTCTTC
CASSRAGVGANEQFF
>TRBV19|TRBJ2-7|TRBD1|few
TGTGCCACAGAGACGACAGGGGGAATCTACGAGCAGTACTTC
CATETTGGIYEQYF